This record concerns one TCR beta chain sequence. The CDR3 loop spans 14 amino acids. Trimming took 2 bases from V and 3 from J, leaving 11 bases between them. Germline lookup yields CDR1 KGHSH and CDR2 LQKENI. This sample is drawn from a study of early T cells in non-severe SARS-CoV-2 infection. TCRdb fed the 5' RACE reads into MiXCR, producing one record per CDR3 protein. The repertoire holds about 44,000 distinct CDR3 sequences, roughly 23% seen once, with around 5% in the top ten. The V gene is TRBV18, the J gene TRBJ2-7, with D possibly TRBD2 on 5 matching bases. This TCR was recovered from an adult who was a healthcare worker with PCR-confirmed SARS-CoV-2 infection or an uninfected control (not recorded which). The sample consisted of whole blood, taken at baseline. The CDR3 sequence: CASSPSGSNYEQYF. The CDR3 DNA reads TGTGCCAGCTCACCATCGGGATCCAACTACGAGCAGTACTTC.